The rows below give T cell receptor beta chains drawn from one sample of a study of blood T cell repertoires in COVID-19. Generated by immunoSEQ multiplex PCR, the TCRdb table keeps only in-frame clones and is missing some. The sample contains roughly 66,000 clones, approximately 91% of which appear only once. What was sequenced was peripheral blood. The source of these receptors is a human donor in a cohort sampled during active COVID-19. CDR3s include the opening cysteine and the closing phenylalanine or tryptophan. Fields, in order: CDR3 protein, V gene, J gene.

CDR3aa: CASSPGGVENTIYF; v_gene: TRBV28; j_gene: TRBJ1-3
CDR3aa: CASSSRDYSYEQYF; v_gene: TRBV5-4; j_gene: TRBJ2-7
CDR3aa: CASSQGQGADNQPQHF; v_gene: TRBV4-1; j_gene: TRBJ1-5
CDR3aa: CASSRPRGRGYEQFF; v_gene: TRBV28; j_gene: TRBJ2-1
CDR3aa: CAWSTGTGVGQPQHF; v_gene: TRBV30; j_gene: TRBJ1-5
CDR3aa: CASSLAASQYNEQFF; v_gene: TRBV19; j_gene: TRBJ2-1
CDR3aa: CASSTTSGGNEKLFF; v_gene: TRBV28; j_gene: TRBJ1-4
CDR3aa: CASSPDDTGSYEQYF; v_gene: TRBV18; j_gene: TRBJ2-7
CDR3aa: CASSLAAASYNEQFF; v_gene: TRBV11-3; j_gene: TRBJ2-1
CDR3aa: CASSDGLSYNEQFF; v_gene: TRBV6-4; j_gene: TRBJ2-1
CDR3aa: CSAGRDYEQYF; v_gene: TRBV20-1; j_gene: TRBJ2-7
CDR3aa: CASSLNQPQHF; v_gene: TRBV12-3/TRBV12-4; j_gene: TRBJ1-5
CDR3aa: CASSPGGSGGYEQYF; v_gene: TRBV7-2; j_gene: TRBJ2-7
CDR3aa: CASSGGRDTGELFF; v_gene: TRBV2; j_gene: TRBJ2-2